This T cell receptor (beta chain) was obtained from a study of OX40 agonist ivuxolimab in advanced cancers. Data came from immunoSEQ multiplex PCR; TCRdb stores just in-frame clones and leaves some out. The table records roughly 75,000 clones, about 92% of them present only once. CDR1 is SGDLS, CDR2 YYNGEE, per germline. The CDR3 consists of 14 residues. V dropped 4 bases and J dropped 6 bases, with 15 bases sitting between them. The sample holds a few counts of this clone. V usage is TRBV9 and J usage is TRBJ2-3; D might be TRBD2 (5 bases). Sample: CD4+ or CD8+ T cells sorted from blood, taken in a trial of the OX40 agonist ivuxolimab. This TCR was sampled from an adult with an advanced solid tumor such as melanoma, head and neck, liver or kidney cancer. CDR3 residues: CASSRGQQRDTQYF. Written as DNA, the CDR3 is TGTGCCAGCAGCAGAGGGCAACAGCGGGATACGCAGTATTTT.